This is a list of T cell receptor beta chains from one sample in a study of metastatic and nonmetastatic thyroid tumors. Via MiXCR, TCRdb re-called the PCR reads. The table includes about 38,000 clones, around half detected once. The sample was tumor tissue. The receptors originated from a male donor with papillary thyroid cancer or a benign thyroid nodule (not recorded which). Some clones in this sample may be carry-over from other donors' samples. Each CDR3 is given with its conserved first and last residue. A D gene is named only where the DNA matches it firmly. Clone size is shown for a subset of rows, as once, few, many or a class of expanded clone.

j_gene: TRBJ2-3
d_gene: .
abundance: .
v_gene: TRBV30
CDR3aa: CAWSVILADTQYF
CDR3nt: TGTGCCTGGAGCGTTATTTTGGCAGATACGCAGTATTTT

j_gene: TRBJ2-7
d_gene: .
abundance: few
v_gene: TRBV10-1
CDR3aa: CASSEEVEGYEQYF
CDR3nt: TGCGCCAGCAGTGAGGAAGTCGAGGGCTACGAGCAGTACTTC

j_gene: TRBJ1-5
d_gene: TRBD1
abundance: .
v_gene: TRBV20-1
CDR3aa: CSARKALAGRGSTQPQHF
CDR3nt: TGCAGTGCTAGAAAAGCCCTCGCAGGCAGGGGGTCAACGCAGCCCCAGCATTTT

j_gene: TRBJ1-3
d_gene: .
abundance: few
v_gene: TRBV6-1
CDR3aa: CASVAPDYVRGNTIYF
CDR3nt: TGTGCCAGCGTGGCCCCAGATTACGTGAGGGGAAACACCATATATTTT

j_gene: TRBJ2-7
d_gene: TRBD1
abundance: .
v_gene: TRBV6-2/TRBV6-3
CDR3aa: CASRPGTGGHEQYF
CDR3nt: TGTGCCAGCAGACCCGGGACAGGGGGCCACGAGCAGTACTTC

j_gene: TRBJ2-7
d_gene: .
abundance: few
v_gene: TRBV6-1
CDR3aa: CASSEKERLGLHEQYF
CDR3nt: TGTGCCAGCAGTGAAAAGGAGAGACTAGGATTACACGAGCAGTACTTC

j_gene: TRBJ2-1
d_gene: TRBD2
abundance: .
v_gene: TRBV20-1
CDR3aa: CSARDPRGSEYEQFF
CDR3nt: TGCAGTGCTAGAGATCCCCGCGGGAGTGAGTATGAGCAGTTCTTC

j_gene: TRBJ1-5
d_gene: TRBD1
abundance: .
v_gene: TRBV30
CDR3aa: CAWRGQGARQPQHF
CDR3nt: TGTGCCTGGAGGGGACAGGGGGCACGCCAGCCCCAGCATTTT

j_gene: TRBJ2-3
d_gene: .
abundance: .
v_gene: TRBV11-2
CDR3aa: CASSLYRALTDTQYF
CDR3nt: TGTGCCAGCAGCCTGTACAGGGCCCTTACAGATACGCAGTATTTT

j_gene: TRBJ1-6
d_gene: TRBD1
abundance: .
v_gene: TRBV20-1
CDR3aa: CSAFGTGTSPLHF
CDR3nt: TGCAGTGCTTTCGGGACAGGGACTTCACCCCTCCACTTT

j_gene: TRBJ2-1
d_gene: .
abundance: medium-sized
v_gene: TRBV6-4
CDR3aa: CASSDSLDSYNEQFF
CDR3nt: TGTGCCAGCAGTGATAGCCTGGACAGCTACAATGAGCAGTTCTTC

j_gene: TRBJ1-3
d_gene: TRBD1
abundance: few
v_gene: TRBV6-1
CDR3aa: CASSPGQYSGNTIYF
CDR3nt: TGTGCCAGCAGCCCGGGACAGTACTCTGGAAACACCATATATTTT

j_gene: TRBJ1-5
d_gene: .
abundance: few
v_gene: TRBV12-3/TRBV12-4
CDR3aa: CASSPRLVQPQHF
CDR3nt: TGTGCCAGCAGTCCCCGCCTCGTTCAGCCCCAGCATTTT

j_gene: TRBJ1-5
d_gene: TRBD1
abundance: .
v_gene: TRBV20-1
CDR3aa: CSAWDSENQPQHF
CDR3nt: TGCAGTGCTTGGGACAGTGAAAATCAGCCCCAGCATTTT

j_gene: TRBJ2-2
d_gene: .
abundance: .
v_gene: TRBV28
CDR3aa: CASSLFKGVPGELFF
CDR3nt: TGTGCCAGCAGTTTATTCAAGGGGGTCCCCGGGGAGCTGTTTTTT

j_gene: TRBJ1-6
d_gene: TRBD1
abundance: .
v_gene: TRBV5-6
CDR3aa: CASSITTGLHPSPLHF
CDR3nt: TGTGCCAGCAGCATCACGACAGGGCTCCACCCTTCACCCCTCCACTTT

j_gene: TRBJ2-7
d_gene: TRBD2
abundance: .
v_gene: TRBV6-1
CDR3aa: CASSELAGGPYEQYF
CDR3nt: TGTGCCAGCAGTGAACTAGCGGGAGGGCCCTACGAGCAGTACTTC

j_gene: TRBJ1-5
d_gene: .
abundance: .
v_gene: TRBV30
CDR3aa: CAWSVDSLRPQHF
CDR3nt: TGTGCCTGGAGTGTGGACAGCCTTCGGCCCCAGCATTTT

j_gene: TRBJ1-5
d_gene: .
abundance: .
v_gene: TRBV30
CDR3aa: CAWSRGLPNQPQHF
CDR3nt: TGTGCCTGGAGTCGGGGACTTCCCAATCAGCCCCAGCATTTT

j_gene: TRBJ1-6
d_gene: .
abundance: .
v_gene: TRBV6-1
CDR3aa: CASRRGWDNSPLHF
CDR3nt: TGTGCCAGCCGCCGGGGTTGGGATAATTCACCCCTCCACTTT

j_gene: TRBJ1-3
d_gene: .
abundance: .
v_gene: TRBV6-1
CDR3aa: CASRWAADGNTIYF
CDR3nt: TGTGCCAGCAGGTGGGCGGCCGACGGAAACACCATATATTTT

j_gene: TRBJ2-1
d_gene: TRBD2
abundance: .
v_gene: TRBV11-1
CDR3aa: CASSLASGGSNEQFF
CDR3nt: TGTGCCAGCAGCTTAGCGAGCGGGGGGAGCAATGAGCAGTTCTTC

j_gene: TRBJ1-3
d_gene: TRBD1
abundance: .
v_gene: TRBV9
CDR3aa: CASSAGGAGNTIYF
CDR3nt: TGTGCCAGCAGCGCAGGGGGGGCTGGAAACACCATATATTTT

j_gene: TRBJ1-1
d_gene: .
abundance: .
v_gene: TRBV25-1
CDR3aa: CASSEWGARNTEAFF
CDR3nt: TGTGCCAGCAGTGAATGGGGGGCGCGCAACACTGAAGCTTTCTTT

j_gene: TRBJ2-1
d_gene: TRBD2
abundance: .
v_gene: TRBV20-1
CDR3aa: CSATTSGRNNEQFF
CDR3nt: TGCAGTGCTACGACTAGCGGGAGGAACAATGAGCAGTTCTTC

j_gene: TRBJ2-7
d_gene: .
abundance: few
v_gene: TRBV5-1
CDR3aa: CASSYTGSYEQYF
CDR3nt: TGCGCCAGCAGCTATACAGGGAGCTACGAGCAGTACTTC

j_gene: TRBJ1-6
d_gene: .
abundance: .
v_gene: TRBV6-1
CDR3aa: CASSQLGGDSNSPLHF
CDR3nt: TGTGCCAGCAGCCAATTAGGGGGGGACTCTAATTCACCCCTCCACTTT

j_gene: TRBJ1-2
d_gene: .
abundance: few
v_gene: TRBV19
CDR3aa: CASSSAGGRYGYTF
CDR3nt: TGTGCCAGTAGTTCCGCCGGTGGGCGATATGGCTACACCTTC

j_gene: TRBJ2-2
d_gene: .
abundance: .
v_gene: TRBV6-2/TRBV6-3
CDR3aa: CASSYQVAGELFF
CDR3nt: TGTGCCAGCAGTTACCAAGTCGCCGGGGAGCTGTTTTTT

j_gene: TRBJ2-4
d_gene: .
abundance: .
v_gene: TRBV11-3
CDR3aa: CAPGDGALAKNIQYF
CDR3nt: TGTGCCCCTGGGGACGGAGCATTAGCCAAAAACATTCAGTACTTC

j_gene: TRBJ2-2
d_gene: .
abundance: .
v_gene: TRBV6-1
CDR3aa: CASSIDPTGELFF
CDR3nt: TGTGCCAGCAGTATAGACCCCACCGGGGAGCTGTTTTTT

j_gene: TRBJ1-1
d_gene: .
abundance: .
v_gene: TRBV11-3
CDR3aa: CASSLGLEAEAFF
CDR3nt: TGTGCCAGCAGCTTAGGTCTGGAGGCTGAAGCTTTCTTT

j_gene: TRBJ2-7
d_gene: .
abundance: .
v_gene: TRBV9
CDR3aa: CASSVSVSGTEQYF
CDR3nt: TGTGCCAGCAGCGTATCTGTATCAGGGACGGAGCAGTACTTC

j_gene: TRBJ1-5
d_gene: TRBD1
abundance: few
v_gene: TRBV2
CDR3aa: CASNTGGPGQPQHF
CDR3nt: TGTGCCAGCAATACAGGGGGTCCGGGTCAGCCCCAGCATTTT

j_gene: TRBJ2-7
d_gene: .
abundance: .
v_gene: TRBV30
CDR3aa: CAWRTGAGEQYF
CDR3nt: TGTGCCTGGAGGACGGGAGCGGGCGAGCAGTACTTC